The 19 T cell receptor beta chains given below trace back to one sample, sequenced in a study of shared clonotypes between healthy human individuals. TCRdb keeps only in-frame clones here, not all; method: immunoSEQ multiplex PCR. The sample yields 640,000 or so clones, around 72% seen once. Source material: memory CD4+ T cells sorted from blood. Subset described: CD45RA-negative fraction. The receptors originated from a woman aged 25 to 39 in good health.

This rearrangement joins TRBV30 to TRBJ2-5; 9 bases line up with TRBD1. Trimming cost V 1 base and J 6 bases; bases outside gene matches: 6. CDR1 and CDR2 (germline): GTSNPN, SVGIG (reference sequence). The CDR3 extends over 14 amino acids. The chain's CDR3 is CAWSGGQGRKTQYF. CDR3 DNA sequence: TGTGCCTGGAGTGGGGGACAGGGCCGGAAGACCCAGTACTTC.

Written as DNA, the CDR3 is TGTGCCAGCAGCTCCCCTGGGCCCCAGCATTTT. Translation: CASSSPGPQHF. The chain recombines TRBV7-2 with TRBJ1-5; D is ambiguous. Per the germline V gene, CDR1 is SGHTA and CDR2 is FQGNSA. This CDR3 is 11 amino acids long. V was pared by 4 bases and J by 9 bases, with 7 bases between.

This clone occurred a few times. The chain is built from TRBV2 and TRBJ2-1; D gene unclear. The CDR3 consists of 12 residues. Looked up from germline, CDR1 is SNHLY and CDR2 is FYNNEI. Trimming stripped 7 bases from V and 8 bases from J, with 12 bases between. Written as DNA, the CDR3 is TGTGCCAGCACCCTTGTGGGCTATGAGCAGTTCTTC. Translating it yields CASTLVGYEQFF.

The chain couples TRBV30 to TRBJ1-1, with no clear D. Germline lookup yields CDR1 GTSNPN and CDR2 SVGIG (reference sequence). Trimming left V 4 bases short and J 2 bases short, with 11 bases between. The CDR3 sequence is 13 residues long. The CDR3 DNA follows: TGTGCCTGGACTGGGATCGATAACACTGAAGCTTTCTTT. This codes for CAWTGIDNTEAFF. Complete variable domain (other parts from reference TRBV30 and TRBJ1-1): SQTIHQWPATLVQPVGSPLSLECTVEGTSNPNLYWYRQAAGRGLQLLFYSVGIGQISSEVPQNLSASRPQDRQFILSSKKLLLSDSGFYLCAWTGIDNTEAFFGQGTRLTVV.

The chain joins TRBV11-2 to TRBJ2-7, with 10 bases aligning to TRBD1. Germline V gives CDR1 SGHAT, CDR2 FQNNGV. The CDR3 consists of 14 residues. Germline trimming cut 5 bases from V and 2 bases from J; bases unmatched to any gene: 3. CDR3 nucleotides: TGTGCCAGCAGCCCCGACAGGGGGCCCTACGAGCAGTACTTC. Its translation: CASSPDRGPYEQYF. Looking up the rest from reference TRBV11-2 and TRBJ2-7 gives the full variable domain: EAGVAQSPRYKIIEKRQSVAFWCNPISGHATLYWYQQILGQGPKLLIQFQNNGVVDDSQLPKDRFSAERLKGVDSTLKIQPAKLEDSAVYLCASSPDRGPYEQYFGPGTRLTVT.

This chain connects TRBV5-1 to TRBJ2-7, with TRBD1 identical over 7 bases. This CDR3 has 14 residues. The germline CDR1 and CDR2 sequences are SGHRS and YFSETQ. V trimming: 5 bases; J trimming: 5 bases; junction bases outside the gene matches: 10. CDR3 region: CASRRQGEGNEQYF. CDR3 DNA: TGCGCCAGCAGACGTCAGGGGGAAGGGAACGAGCAGTACTTC.

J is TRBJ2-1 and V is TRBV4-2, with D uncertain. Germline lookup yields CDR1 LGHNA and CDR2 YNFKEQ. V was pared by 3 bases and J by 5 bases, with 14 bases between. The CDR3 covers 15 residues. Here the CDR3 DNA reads TGTGCCAGCAGCCAGGAAGTCGGATACAACAATGAGCAGTTCTTC. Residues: CASSQEVGYNNEQFF.

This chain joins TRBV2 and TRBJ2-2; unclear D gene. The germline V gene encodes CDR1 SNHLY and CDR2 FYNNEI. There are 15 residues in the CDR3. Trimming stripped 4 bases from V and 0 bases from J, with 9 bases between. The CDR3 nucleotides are TGTGCCAGCAGTGTTCCAGGCGCGAACACCGGGGAGCTGTTTTTT. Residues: CASSVPGANTGELFF.

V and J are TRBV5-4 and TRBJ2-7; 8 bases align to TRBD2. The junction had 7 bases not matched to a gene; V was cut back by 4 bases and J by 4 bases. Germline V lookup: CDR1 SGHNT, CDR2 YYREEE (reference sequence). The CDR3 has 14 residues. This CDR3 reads CASSRQREPYEQYF. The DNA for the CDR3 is TGTGCCAGCAGCCGACAGCGGGAGCCATACGAGCAGTACTTC.

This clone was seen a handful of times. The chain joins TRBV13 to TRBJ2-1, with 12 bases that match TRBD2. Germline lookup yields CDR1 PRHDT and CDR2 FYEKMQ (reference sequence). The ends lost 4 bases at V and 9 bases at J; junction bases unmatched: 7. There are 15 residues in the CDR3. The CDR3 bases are TGTGCCAGCAGCTCTAGACTAGCGGGAGTAGGTGAGCAGTTCTTC. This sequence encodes CASSSRLAGVGEQFF.

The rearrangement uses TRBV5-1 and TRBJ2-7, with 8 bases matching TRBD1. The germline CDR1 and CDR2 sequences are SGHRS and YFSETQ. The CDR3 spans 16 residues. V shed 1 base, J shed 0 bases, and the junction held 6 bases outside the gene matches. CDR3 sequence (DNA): TGCGCCAGCAGCTTGTTAACAGGGGGGATCTCCTACGAGCAGTACTTC. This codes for CASSLLTGGISYEQYF. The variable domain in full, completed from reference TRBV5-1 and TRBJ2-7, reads KAGVTQTPRYLIKTRGQQVTLSCSPISGHRSVSWYQQTPGQGLQFLFEYFSETQRNKGNFPGRFSGRQFSNSRSEMNVSTLELGDSALYLCASSLLTGGISYEQYFGPGTRLTVT.

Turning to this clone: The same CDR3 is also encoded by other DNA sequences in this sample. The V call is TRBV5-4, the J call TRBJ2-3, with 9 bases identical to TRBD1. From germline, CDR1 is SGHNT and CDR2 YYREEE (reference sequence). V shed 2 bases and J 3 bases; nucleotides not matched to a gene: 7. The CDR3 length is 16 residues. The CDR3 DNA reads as TGTGCCAGCAGCTTAAGGGTGGGACAGGGAACAGATACGCAGTATTTT. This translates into CASSLRVGQGTDTQYF. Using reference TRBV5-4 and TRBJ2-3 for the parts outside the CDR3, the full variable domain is ETGVTQSPTHLIKTRGQQVTLRCSSQSGHNTVSWYQQALGQGPQFIFQYYREEENGRGNFPPRFSGLQFPNYSSELNVNALELDDSALYLCASSLRVGQGTDTQYFGPGTRLTVL.

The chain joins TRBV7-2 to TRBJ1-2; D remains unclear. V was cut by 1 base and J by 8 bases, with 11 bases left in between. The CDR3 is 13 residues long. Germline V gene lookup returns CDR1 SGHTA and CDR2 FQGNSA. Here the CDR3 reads CASSLGSSNGYTF. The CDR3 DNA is TGTGCCAGCAGCTTAGGTTCGAGTAACGGCTACACCTTC.

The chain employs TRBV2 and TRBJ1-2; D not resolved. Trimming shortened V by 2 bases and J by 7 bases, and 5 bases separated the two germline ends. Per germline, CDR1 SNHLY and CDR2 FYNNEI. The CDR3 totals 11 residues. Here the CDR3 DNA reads TGTGCCAGCAGTGAACAAATTGGCTACACCTTC. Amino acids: CASSEQIGYTF.

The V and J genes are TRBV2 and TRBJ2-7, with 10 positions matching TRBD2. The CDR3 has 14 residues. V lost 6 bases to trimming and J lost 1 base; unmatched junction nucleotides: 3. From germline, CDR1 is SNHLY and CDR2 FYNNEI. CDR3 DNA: TGTGCCAGCAGAGCGGGAGGGGAATCCTACGAGCAGTACTTC. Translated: CASRAGGESYEQYF.

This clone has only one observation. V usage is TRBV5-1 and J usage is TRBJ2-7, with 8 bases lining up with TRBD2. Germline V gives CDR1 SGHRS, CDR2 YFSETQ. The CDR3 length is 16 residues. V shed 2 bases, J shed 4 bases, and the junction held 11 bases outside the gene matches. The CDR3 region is CASSFDGAGGGYEQYF. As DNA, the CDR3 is TGCGCCAGCAGCTTTGATGGCGCGGGAGGCGGGTACGAGCAGTACTTC.

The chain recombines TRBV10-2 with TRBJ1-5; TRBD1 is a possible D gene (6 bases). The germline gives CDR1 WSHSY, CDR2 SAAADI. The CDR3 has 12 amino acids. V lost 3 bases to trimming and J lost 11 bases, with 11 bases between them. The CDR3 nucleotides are TGCGCCAGCAGTGAACGGGGGGCGGCCCAGCATTTT. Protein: CASSERGAAQHF.

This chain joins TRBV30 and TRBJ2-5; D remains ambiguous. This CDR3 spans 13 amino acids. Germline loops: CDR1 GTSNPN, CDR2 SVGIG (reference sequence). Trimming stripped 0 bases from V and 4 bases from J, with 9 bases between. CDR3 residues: CAWSVIALETQYF. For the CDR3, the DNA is TGTGCCTGGAGTGTTATAGCTCTAGAGACCCAGTACTTC.

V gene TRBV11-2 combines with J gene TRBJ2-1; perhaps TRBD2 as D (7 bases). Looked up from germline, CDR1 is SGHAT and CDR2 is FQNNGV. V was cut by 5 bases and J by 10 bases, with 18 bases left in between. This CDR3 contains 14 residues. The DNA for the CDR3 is TGTGCCAGCAGCCAGGGGTGGACTAGAGGGGAGCAGTTCTTC. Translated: CASSQGWTRGEQFF.